This T cell receptor beta chain was sequenced during a study of blood T cell repertoires in COVID-19. About the research overall: COVID-19 samples from acute and convalescent phases originated in the United States, Italy and Spain.

In the original analysis: Reference gene primer amplification in the assay estimated nucleated cell counts. Profiled with immunoSEQ multiplex PCR; TCRdb holds only in-frame clones, not every one. The V and J calls and clone size are taken from that table; D and trimming were inferred from the DNA. The sample contains 150,000 or so clones, under 85% of which appear only once. The participants were between about 18 and 89 years old and came from under 25 US areas. Clinical histories supplied by participants themselves formed the basis of cohort assignment. Sequencing used PBMCs or T cells enriched from blood (not recorded which). The TCR originated in a man aged 45-60 years who had recovered from COVID-19.

CDR3 sequence: CASSLEGQGAAEAFF. The CDR3 DNA sequence: TGTGCCAGCAGCTTAGAAGGACAGGGGGCAGCTGAAGCTTTCTTT. The chain combines TRBV11-2 with TRBJ1-1, with 11 bases fitting TRBD1. CDR1 is SGHAT and CDR2 is FQNNGV in the germline V gene. The CDR3 spans 15 residues. V trimming: 0 bases; J trimming: 6 bases; junction bases outside the gene matches: 3.